The source of this T cell receptor beta chain is a study of CD8 T cells in ankylosing spondylitis (dated by TCRdb to about 2017). For context, the study as a whole: The study profiled T cell receptor beta repertoires in healthy donors and ankylosing spondylitis patients to find disease-linked TCR variants. Peripheral blood was sampled, and synovial fluid was additionally collected from ankylosing spondylitis patients. In total, the full study cohort was made up of 110 or so healthy donors and 25 or so ankylosing spondylitis patients. The full study reports these points: According to the report, matched synovial fluid samples from ankylosing spondylitis patients were significantly enriched for the disease-linked clones. Some motif variants had previously been reported in the synovial fluid and blood of reactive arthritis patients, which suggests shared mechanisms of disease initiation. In peripheral blood, the disease-linked clones were found at relatively low frequencies and had a CD8+ phenotype. Blood from ankylosing spondylitis patients appeared to be characterized by a TCR beta motif composed of roughly eight highly homologous amino acid variants.

Concerning this clonotype itself: Its recognized antigen is unknown. It has no much larger one-base neighbor in the sample; base qualities were not kept.

The sequencer was an Illumina HiSeq 2500. TCR beta libraries were prepared by quantitative 5'-RACE with molecular barcodes. Concerning the study's data processing: To identify disease-linked TCR variants, a new computational method was used, one built on a probabilistic model of VDJ rearrangement. TCRdb handled the public reads itself, with Q25 trimming in fastp and clone calling in MiXCR, and kept productive beta chains. Rows with one shared CDR3 protein collapse into an entry with the most common genes and DNA. TCRdb, not the original authors, processed these V and J calls. The sample table shows 150,000 to 200,000 distinct CDR3 sequences, and around 13% are seen once. Of the sample, approximately 11% is held by the ten largest clones. The CDR3 measures 15 amino acids from cysteine to phenylalanine. Just the 45-base CDR3 DNA is kept, in frame starting at base 1. Clipping removes 4 bases from V and 4 bases from J, with 4 as the unmatched junction base count. For CDR1 and CDR2, the germline V gene (reference sequence) lists DFQATT and SNEGSKA.

The chain couples TRBV20-1 to TRBJ2-7; TRBD2 aligns with 16 central bases. This clonotype was sampled from a female donor with ankylosing spondylitis or in good health (not recorded which). Material: blood, either unsorted or a sorted T cell fraction (not recorded which). The CDR3 corresponds to CSATPGLAGGYEQYF. The DNA sequence reads TGCAGTGCTACCCCGGGACTAGCGGGAGGGTACGAGCAGTACTTC.